These 18 T cell receptor beta chains came from one sample sequenced in a study of T cell repertoires in cytomegalovirus infection. Their antigens are not known. Using its own MiXCR run on the reads, TCRdb lists one record per CDR3 protein. The profile shows around 710,000 distinct CDR3 sequences, 25% to 30% of them singletons. Here the sequenced sample was cultured CD8+ T cells from PBMCs, taken from culture after CMV antigen stimulation. These receptors all stem from a human donor in good health (CMV status not recorded). Some clones in this sample may be carry-over from other donors' samples.

This clonotype was detected only a few times. The chain combines TRBV27 with TRBJ2-3, with 10 positions matching TRBD2. This CDR3 is built from 16 residues. Germline V gives CDR1 MNHEY, CDR2 SMNVEV (reference sequence). After removal of 7 bases from V and 1 base from J, the junction contained 8 bases not matched to a gene. The DNA of the CDR3 is TGTGCCAGCACCCCCAAAGGACTAGCGGGCACAGATACGCAGTATTTT. This gives the protein CASTPKGLAGTDTQYF.

This clonotype has only a few counts. V is TRBV19 and J is TRBJ1-5; 8 bases map to TRBD1. This CDR3 comprises 14 residues. Looked up from germline, CDR1 is LNHDA and CDR2 is SQIVND (reference sequence). Germline trimming cut 5 bases from V and 5 bases from J; bases unmatched to any gene: 5. CDR3 region: CASSDRGGDQPQHF. The CDR3 nucleotides are TGTGCCAGTAGTGACAGGGGAGGGGATCAGCCCCAGCATTTT.

Ten or more counts support this clonotype. The J gene is TRBJ2-5, the V gene TRBV7-2; 9 bases fit TRBD2. The CDR3 is 16 residues long. V gave up 1 base and J gave up 1 base; unmatched junction bases: 4. Germline V gene sequence: CDR1 SGHTA, CDR2 FQGNSA. As DNA, the CDR3 is TGTGCCAGCAGCTTAGGTGGCGGGGGGGGCCAAGAGACCCAGTACTTC. This codes for CASSLGGGGGQETQYF.

The CDR3 here is CASSEVGEYEQYF. The CDR3 nucleotides read TGTGCCAGCAGTGAAGTCGGGGAGTACGAGCAGTACTTC. V usage is TRBV6-1 and J usage is TRBJ2-7; a weak D match, TRBD2 (5 bases). Germline CDR1 and CDR2: MNHNS and SASEGT. This CDR3 is 13 amino acids long. V gave up 1 base and J gave up 4 bases, with 8 bases separating them.

This clonotype was observed at least ten times. The genes are TRBV7-8 and TRBJ1-2; D not resolved. This CDR3 has 13 amino acids. Deletions cut 7 bases from V and 1 base from J, with 10 bases between. Germline values: CDR1 SGHVS, CDR2 FQNEAQ. CDR3 sequence: CASTAADNYGYTF. The CDR3, as DNA: TGTGCCAGCACCGCCGCAGATAACTATGGCTACACCTTC.

This clonotype was observed at least ten times. V is TRBV7-8 and J is TRBJ1-5; weak D call: TRBD1 (6 bases). CDR1 and CDR2 (germline): SGHVS, FQNEAQ. The CDR3 covers 16 residues. The V gene lost 1 base and the J gene lost 7 bases, with 17 bases spanning the gap. CDR3 DNA: TGTGCCAGCAGCTTAGTGGGCAGGGGAGCTTGGCAGCCCCAGCATTTT. This sequence encodes CASSLVGRGAWQPQHF.

The rearrangement links TRBV10-3 to TRBJ1-2, with 9 bases aligning to TRBD1. V lost 4 bases to trimming and J lost 0 bases; unmatched junction nucleotides: 3. The CDR3 runs 15 residues. The germline V gene encodes CDR1 ENHRY and CDR2 SYGVKD. The DNA for the CDR3 is TGTGCCATCAGTGTCTGGACAGGGGCTAACTATGGCTACACCTTC. This sequence encodes CAISVWTGANYGYTF.

Only a few counts were recorded for this clonotype. The chain uses TRBV12-3 or TRBV12-4 and TRBJ1-2; a weak D match, TRBD1 (5 bases). The CDR3 loop spans 14 amino acids. Deletions cut 6 bases from V and 2 bases from J, with 13 bases between. The CDR3: CASRGTGGNYGYTF. In nucleotides, the CDR3 is TGTGCCAGCAGGGGAACAGGAGGCAACTATGGCTACACCTTC.

This clonotype was observed a handful of times. CDR3 sequence: CASSSGAGADEQFF. CDR3 coding DNA: TGTGCCAGCAGTTCAGGGGCGGGGGCCGATGAGCAGTTCTTC. The V and J genes are TRBV7-9 and TRBJ2-1; D possibly corresponds to TRBD2 (7 bases). From germline, CDR1 is SEHNR and CDR2 FQNEAQ (reference sequence). Trimming cost V 6 bases and J 8 bases, with 17 bases left between them. This CDR3 region has 14 residues. The variable domain in full, completed from reference TRBV7-9 and TRBJ2-1, reads DTGVSQNPRHKITKRGQNVTFRCDPISEHNRLYWYRQTLGQGPEFLTYFQNEAQLEKSRLLSDRFSAERPKGSFSTLEIQRTEQGDSAMYLCASSSGAGADEQFFGPGTRLTVL.

The rearrangement links TRBV4-1 to TRBJ2-3, with D perhaps matching TRBD1 (6 bases). The CDR3 is 17 amino acids. Germline V CDR1 and CDR2: MGHRA, YSYEKL. V was trimmed by 1 base and J by 3 bases, leaving 17 bases between them. The DNA for the CDR3 is TGCGCCAGCAGCCAAGCCGTACCAGGGGTGGTGACAGATACGCAGTATTTT. It specifies CASSQAVPGVVTDTQYF.

This clonotype was recorded a few times. The DNA of the CDR3 is TGCAGTGCTAGACGGGTGAACTACGGCAATGAGCAGTTCTTC. It yields the protein CSARRVNYGNEQFF. This chain joins TRBV20-1 and TRBJ2-1; D remains ambiguous. Germline CDR1 and CDR2: DFQATT and SNEGSKA (reference sequence). The CDR3 extends over 14 amino acids. The V end was cut by 2 bases, the J end by 6 bases, with 14 bases between.

The chain recombines TRBV20-1 with TRBJ1-2, with TRBD1 matching 8 bases. V shed 0 bases and J 6 bases; nucleotides not matched to a gene: 6. From germline, CDR1 is DFQATT and CDR2 SNEGSKA (reference sequence). This CDR3 is built from 14 residues. CDR3 coding DNA: TGCAGTGCTAGAGATCTCGAGGACAGGGATGGCTACACCTTC. It yields the protein CSARDLEDRDGYTF.

The chain recombines TRBV27 with TRBJ1-4, with D unresolved. Trimming took 6 bases from V and 3 from J, leaving 11 bases between them. This CDR3 comprises 14 residues. Germline CDR1 and CDR2: MNHEY and SMNVEV (reference sequence). CDR3 DNA: TGTGCCAGCAGCCCCGGTGTACCTAATGAAAAACTGTTTTTT. It specifies CASSPGVPNEKLFF.

A note on this clonotype: A much larger clone lies one base from this, so it may be a read error. This sequence joins TRBV7-8 and TRBJ2-3; D possibly uses TRBD1 or TRBD2 (6 bases each). Germline V gene lookup returns CDR1 SGHVS and CDR2 FQNEAQ. This CDR3 is built from 15 residues. CDR3 loop: CASSKGVTSTDMQYF. Here the CDR3 DNA reads TGTGCCAGCAGCAAGGGGGTCACTAGCACAGATATGCAGTATTTT.

The chain recombines TRBV5-4 with TRBJ2-1; 8 bases line up with TRBD1. The CDR3 loop spans 15 amino acids. V trimming: 1 base; J trimming: 5 bases; junction bases outside the gene matches: 5. Germline lookup yields CDR1 SGHNT and CDR2 YYREEE (reference sequence). CDR3 loop: CASSLPTGVNNEQFF. The CDR3 DNA sequence: TGTGCCAGCAGCTTGCCGACAGGGGTCAACAATGAGCAGTTCTTC.

The chain uses TRBV19 and TRBJ1-1; D uncertain. Trimming shortened V by 10 bases and J by 6 bases, and 12 bases separated the two germline ends. The V gene's germline CDR1 is LNHDA and CDR2 SQIVND (reference sequence). The CDR3 consists of 11 residues. CDR3 in DNA: TGTGCCACCAACATCGGCGCTGAAGCTTTCTTT. Its translation is CATNIGAEAFF.

This clonotype came up a few times. The chain has TRBV12-3 or TRBV12-4 and TRBJ2-5, with 8 bases that match TRBD2. V was clipped by 6 bases and J by 4 bases; unmatched bases: 4. The CDR3 has 13 residues. In DNA, the CDR3 is TGTGCCAGCAGAATAGCGGGGACAGAGACCCAGTACTTC. This translates into CASRIAGTETQYF.

Here the CDR3 reads CASSQNPMGPNYGYTF. In DNA, the CDR3 is TGTGCCAGCAGCCAAAACCCCATGGGCCCAAACTATGGCTACACCTTC. This rearrangement joins TRBV9 to TRBJ1-2; D not certain. The CDR3 covers 16 residues. V lost 4 bases to trimming and J lost 2 bases, with 18 bases between them. Germline V gene sequence: CDR1 SGDLS, CDR2 YYNGEE. Filled out from reference TRBV9 and TRBJ1-2, the complete variable domain reads DSGVTQTPKHLITATGQRVTLRCSPRSGDLSVYWYQQSLDQGLQFLIQYYNGEERAKGNILERFSAQQFPDLHSELNLSSLELGDSALYFCASSQNPMGPNYGYTFGSGTRLTVV.